The sequence of this T cell receptor beta chain was determined in a study of blood T cells in healthy people across ages. The V segment lost 5 bases and the J segment 0 bases; nucleotides outside the gene matches: 5. This CDR3 has 17 amino acids. The germline V gene has CDR1 SEHNR and CDR2 FQNEAQ (reference sequence). Primers used in a second PCR of roughly 7 to 11 cycles were a sample-barcoded 5' primer and a J-beta primer mix. TCRdb passed the 5' RACE reads through MiXCR, listing each CDR3 protein once. The data contain some 700,000 distinct CDR3 sequences, around 40% of them singletons. Healthy Caucasian individuals from Russia aged roughly 6 to 90 served as donors. RNA extraction gave at least 5.5 micrograms of total RNA per sample. Findings and limits, study-wide: The study found more naive CD4+ cells and higher diversity in long-lived than aged donors. The fall in TCR beta diversity per million T cells was roughly linear with age.

Only a few counts were recorded for this clonotype. Its cognate antigen is unknown. The chain recombines TRBV7-9 with TRBJ2-6; 9 nucleotides match TRBD1. The specimen sequenced was blood. The TCR sequence derives from a woman in her sixties or seventies in good health. CDR3 sequence reads: CASSLGQGSSGANVLTF. The CDR3 DNA is TGTGCCAGCAGCCTGGGACAGGGAAGCTCTGGGGCCAACGTCCTGACTTTC.